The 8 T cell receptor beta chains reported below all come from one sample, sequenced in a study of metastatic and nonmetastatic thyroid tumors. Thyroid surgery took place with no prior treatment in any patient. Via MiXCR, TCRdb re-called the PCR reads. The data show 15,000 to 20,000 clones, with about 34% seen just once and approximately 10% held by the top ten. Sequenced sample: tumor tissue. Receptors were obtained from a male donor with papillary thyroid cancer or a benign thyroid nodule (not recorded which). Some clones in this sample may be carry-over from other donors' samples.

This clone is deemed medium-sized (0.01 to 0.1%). The CDR3 bases are TGCAGTGCTAGAGAACCCGTGGGCTCCTATAATTCACCCCTCCACTTT. The encoded protein is CSAREPVGSYNSPLHF. The chain is built from TRBV20-1 and TRBJ1-6; D gene uncertain. CDR3 length equals 16 residues. Per germline, CDR1 DFQATT and CDR2 SNEGSKA (reference sequence). V was cut by 0 bases and J by 0 bases, with 9 bases left in between.

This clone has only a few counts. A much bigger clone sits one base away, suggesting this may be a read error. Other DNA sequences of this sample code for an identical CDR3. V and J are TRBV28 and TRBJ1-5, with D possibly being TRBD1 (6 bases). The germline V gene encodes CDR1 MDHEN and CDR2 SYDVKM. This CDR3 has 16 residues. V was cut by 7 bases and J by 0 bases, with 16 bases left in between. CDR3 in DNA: TGTGCCAGCACCGTGGAACAGGGATATAGCAATCAGCCCCAGCATTTT. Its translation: CASTVEQGYSNQPQHF.

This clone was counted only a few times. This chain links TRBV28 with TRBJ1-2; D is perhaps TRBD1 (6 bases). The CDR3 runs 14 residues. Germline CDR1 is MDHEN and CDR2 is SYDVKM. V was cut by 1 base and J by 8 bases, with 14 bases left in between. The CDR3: CASSLSGRGRGYTF. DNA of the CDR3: TGTGCCAGCAGTTTATCAGGCAGGGGCCGAGGCTACACCTTC.

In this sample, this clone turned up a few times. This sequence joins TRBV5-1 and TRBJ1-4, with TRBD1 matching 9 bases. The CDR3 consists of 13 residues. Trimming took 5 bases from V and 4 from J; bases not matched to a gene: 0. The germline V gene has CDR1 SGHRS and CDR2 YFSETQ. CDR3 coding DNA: TGCGCCAGCAGGGACAGGGGTAATGAAAAACTGTTTTTT. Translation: CASRDRGNEKLFF.

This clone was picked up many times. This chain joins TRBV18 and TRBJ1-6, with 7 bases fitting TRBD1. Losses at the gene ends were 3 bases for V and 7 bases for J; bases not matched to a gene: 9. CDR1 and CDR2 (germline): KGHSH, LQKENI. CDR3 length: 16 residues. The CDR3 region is CASSPHRGGGNSPLHF. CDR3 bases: TGTGCCAGCTCACCGCACAGGGGAGGTGGCAATTCACCCCTCCACTTT.

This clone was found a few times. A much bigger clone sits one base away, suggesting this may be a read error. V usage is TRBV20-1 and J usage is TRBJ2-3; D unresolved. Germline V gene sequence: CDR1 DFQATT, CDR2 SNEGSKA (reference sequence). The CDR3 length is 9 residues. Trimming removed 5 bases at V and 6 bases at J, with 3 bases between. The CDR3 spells CSAGDTQYF. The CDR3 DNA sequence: TGCAGTGCTGGCGATACGCAGTATTTT.

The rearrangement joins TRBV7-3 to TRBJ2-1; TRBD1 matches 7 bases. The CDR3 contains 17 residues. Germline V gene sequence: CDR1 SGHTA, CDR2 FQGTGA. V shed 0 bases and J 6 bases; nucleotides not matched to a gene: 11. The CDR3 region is CASSLTSPGPGGNEQFF. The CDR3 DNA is TGTGCCAGCAGCTTAACTTCGCCGGGACCAGGGGGCAATGAGCAGTTCTTC. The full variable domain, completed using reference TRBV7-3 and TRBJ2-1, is GAGVSQTPSNKVTEKGKYVELRCDPISGHTALYWYRQSLGQGPEFLIYFQGTGAADDSGLPNDRFFAVRPEGSVSTLKIQRTERGDSAVYLCASSLTSPGPGGNEQFFGPGTRLTVL.

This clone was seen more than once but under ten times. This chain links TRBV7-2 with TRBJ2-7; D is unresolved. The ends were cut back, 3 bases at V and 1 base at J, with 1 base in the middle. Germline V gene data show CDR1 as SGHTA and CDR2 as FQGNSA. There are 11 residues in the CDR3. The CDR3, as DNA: TGTGCCAGCAGCTTGTCCTACGAGCAGTACTTC. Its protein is CASSLSYEQYF.